Following are 25 T cell receptor beta chains from one sample sequenced in a study of technical replicates of blood from a handful of donors. Method: immunoSEQ multiplex PCR; TCRdb's copy keeps in-frame clones and lacks some. The repertoire holds tens of thousands of clones, roughly 89% seen once, with around 3.6% in the top ten. The sequenced sample was PBMCs. These receptors originate from a human donor in good health. Some clones in this sample may be carry-over from other donors' samples.

The chain couples TRBV19 to TRBJ2-1; 9 bases match TRBD2. Germline assignment: CDR1 LNHDA and CDR2 SQIVND (reference sequence). V gave up 1 base and J gave up 5 bases; unmatched junction bases: 3. The CDR3 covers 15 residues. In DNA, the CDR3 is TGTGCCAGTAGTATAGTGGCGGGAGGGCACAATGAGCAGTTCTTC. Translation: CASSIVAGGHNEQFF.

The gene calls are TRBV2 and TRBJ2-5; no definite D call. Trimming shortened V by 6 bases and J by 1 base, and 15 bases separated the two germline ends. The CDR3 length is 15 residues. CDR1 and CDR2 (germline): SNHLY, FYNNEI. The CDR3 reads CASSPNPRSQETQYF. The CDR3 coding sequence is TGTGCCAGCAGCCCCAACCCACGGAGCCAAGAGACCCAGTACTTC.

The chain couples TRBV5-5 to TRBJ1-4; D gene unclear. This CDR3 comprises 14 residues. Trimming removed 4 bases at V and 0 bases at J, with 7 bases between. In germline, CDR1 is SGHKS, CDR2 YYEKEE (reference sequence). The CDR3 DNA reads as TGTGCCAGCAGCCTAACCGCAACTAATGAAAAACTGTTTTTT. Its translation: CASSLTATNEKLFF.

The chain combines TRBV19 with TRBJ1-1; tentative D call: TRBD1 (5 bases). This CDR3 contains 15 residues. Germline lookup yields CDR1 LNHDA and CDR2 SQIVND (reference sequence). Trimming removed 3 bases from V and 1 base from J, with 12 bases in between. The CDR3 DNA follows: TGTGCCAGTAGTATTCTTGGGGGAGGGAACACTGAAGCTTTCTTT. Its protein is CASSILGGGNTEAFF.

This clone was recorded once. The chain is built from TRBV12-5 and TRBJ2-1, with 8 bases aligning to TRBD2. The CDR3 spans 16 residues. CDR1 and CDR2 (germline): LGHNT, FRNRAP. V lost 0 bases, J lost 3 bases, and 4 bases stayed unmatched. The CDR3 reads CASGLVSGGHYNEQFF. The CDR3 DNA reads TGTGCTAGTGGTTTGGTTTCGGGAGGGCACTACAATGAGCAGTTCTTC. Looking up the rest from reference TRBV12-5 and TRBJ2-1 gives the full variable domain: DARVTQTPRHKVTEMGQEVTMRCQPILGHNTVFWYRQTMMQGLELLAYFRNRAPLDDSGMPKDRFSAEMPDATLATLKIQPSEPRDSAVYFCASGLVSGGHYNEQFFGPGTRLTVL.

The chain is built from TRBV4-2 and TRBJ2-7; 10 bases map to TRBD2. Germline trimming cut 3 bases from V and 2 bases from J; bases unmatched to any gene: 4. CDR1 is LGHNA and CDR2 is YNFKEQ in the germline V gene. This CDR3 has 15 amino acids. The CDR3 loop is CASSQEAGGPYEQYF. The DNA for the CDR3 is TGTGCCAGCAGCCAGGAAGCGGGGGGGCCCTACGAGCAGTACTTC.

The rearrangement links TRBV30 to TRBJ2-7; 12 positions agree with TRBD2. CDR1 and CDR2 from the germline V gene are GTSNPN and SVGIG (reference sequence). The V gene end was trimmed by 1 base and the J gene end by 6 bases; junction bases not matched to a gene: 4. CDR3 size: 14 residues. The CDR3 region is CAWSGLAGAVEQYF. The CDR3 DNA reads as TGTGCCTGGAGTGGACTAGCGGGAGCTGTCGAGCAGTACTTC.

CDR3 sequence reads: CASSARGATNTEAFF. DNA of the CDR3: TGTGCCAGCTCAGCCCGGGGGGCTACGAACACTGAAGCTTTCTTT. The rearrangement uses TRBV18 and TRBJ1-1; D might be TRBD1 (6 bases). V was cut by 5 bases and J by 1 base, with 14 bases left in between. The CDR3 runs to 15 residues. Germline-derived CDR1 and CDR2 are KGHSH and LQKENI.

This sequence joins TRBV7-2 and TRBJ2-7; 10 positions agree with TRBD1. V shed 4 bases and J 10 bases; nucleotides not matched to a gene: 13. The CDR3 sequence is 15 residues long. From germline, CDR1 is SGHTA and CDR2 FQGNSA. CDR3 protein: CASSSRTGGGIPQYF. CDR3 DNA sequence: TGTGCCAGCAGCTCCCGGACAGGGGGTGGGATCCCCCAGTACTTC.

J is TRBJ1-3 and V is TRBV9; D ambiguous. The germline V gene encodes CDR1 SGDLS and CDR2 YYNGEE. Trimming stripped 1 base from V and 0 bases from J, with 14 bases between. The CDR3 length is 17 residues. CDR3: CASSVSGGDYSGNTIYF. DNA for the CDR3: TGTGCCAGCAGCGTATCAGGCGGAGACTACTCTGGAAACACCATATATTTT.

This sequence joins TRBV11-1 and TRBJ2-5, with D possibly matching TRBD2 (5 bases). Deletions cut 5 bases from V and 1 base from J, with 8 bases between. Looked up from germline, CDR1 is SGHAT and CDR2 is FQDESV (reference sequence). CDR3 length: 13 residues. CDR3 sequence (DNA): TGTGCCAGCAGCGGACTCGTCCAAGAGACCCAGTACTTC. This codes for CASSGLVQETQYF.

This clone appeared a single time. The chain combines TRBV30 with TRBJ1-2, with 9 bases identical to TRBD1. The trim removed 7 bases at V and 5 bases at J, leaving 5 bases unmatched. The CDR3 runs 12 residues. Germline V lookup: CDR1 GTSNPN, CDR2 SVGIG (reference sequence). The CDR3 DNA reads as TGTGCCTCAGGGACAGGGCAATATGGCTACACCTTC. Its protein product is CASGTGQYGYTF.

The V gene is TRBV15, the J gene TRBJ1-2; D gene ambiguous. In germline, CDR1 is LNHNV, CDR2 YYDKDF (reference sequence). CDR3 size: 14 residues. Deletions cut 9 bases from V and 8 bases from J, with 22 bases between. CDR3 coding DNA: TGTGCCACGAGGTTGGCACCCTCGATCGGCGGCTACACCTTC. Translated: CATRLAPSIGGYTF. Full variable domain (remainder filled in from reference TRBV15 and TRBJ1-2): DAMVIQNPRYQVTQFGKPVTLSCSQTLNHNVMYWYQQKSSQAPKLLFHYYDKDFNNEADTPDNFQSRRPNTSFCFLDIRSPGLGDTAMYLCATRLAPSIGGYTFGSGTRLTVV.

The chain couples TRBV6-5 to TRBJ2-1; the D gene is possibly TRBD1 (6 bases). V was trimmed by 7 bases and J by 4 bases, leaving 14 bases between them. The CDR3 runs 14 residues. CDR1 and CDR2 (germline): MNHEY, SVGAGI. As DNA, the CDR3 is TGTGCCAGCACCTTCGCAGGGGCATACAATGAGCAGTTCTTC. This gives the protein CASTFAGAYNEQFF.

The chain joins TRBV7-8 to TRBJ1-1; possibly TRBD1 for D (5 bases). The CDR3 has 14 residues. Germline loops: CDR1 SGHVS, CDR2 FQNEAQ. V lost 6 bases and J lost 4, with 15 bases in between. CDR3 sequence: CASRTGGGSTEAFF. CDR3 in DNA: TGTGCCAGCAGAACCGGGGGGGGGAGCACTGAAGCTTTCTTT.

V and J are TRBV7-9 and TRBJ2-2, with unresolved D. The CDR3 totals 12 residues. Germline CDR1 is SEHNR and CDR2 is FQNEAQ (reference sequence). V lost 2 bases and J lost 7, with 5 bases in between. The CDR3 nucleotides are TGTGCCAGCAGCTTATATAACGGGGAGCTGTTTTTT. It encodes CASSLYNGELFF. The full variable domain, its missing parts supplied by reference TRBV7-9 and TRBJ2-2, is DTGVSQNPRHKITKRGQNVTFRCDPISEHNRLYWYRQTLGQGPEFLTYFQNEAQLEKSRLLSDRFSAERPKGSFSTLEIQRTEQGDSAMYLCASSLYNGELFFGEGSRLTVL.

V is TRBV6-4 and J is TRBJ2-4, with a possible D match to TRBD2 (5 bases). The V end lost 6 bases, the J end lost 3 bases, and 9 bases lay between the germline ends. The germline V gene has CDR1 MRHNA and CDR2 SNTAGT. The CDR3 is 13 amino acids. The DNA of the CDR3 is TGTGCCAGCAGGAGTGAGGGCAAAAACATTCAGTACTTC. As protein: CASRSEGKNIQYF.

The chain couples TRBV6-5 to TRBJ1-1; the match to TRBD1 covers 9 bases. Losses at the gene ends were 6 bases for V and 4 bases for J; bases not matched to a gene: 6. CDR3 length: 14 amino acids. Germline CDR1 is MNHEY and CDR2 is SVGAGI. The CDR3 nucleotides read TGTGCCAGCAGGAAAACGACAGGGGGCACTGAAGCTTTCTTT. It translates to CASRKTTGGTEAFF.

The chain uses TRBV2 and TRBJ1-1; D gene unclear. Germline CDR1 reads SNHLY; CDR2 reads FYNNEI. The CDR3 is 20 amino acids. V lost 0 bases, J lost 0 bases, and 23 bases lay in between. CDR3 in amino acids: CASSEASGWWRRQMNTEAFF. CDR3 DNA: TGTGCCAGCAGTGAAGCAAGCGGCTGGTGGAGGCGACAAATGAACACTGAAGCTTTCTTT.

This clone was seen just once. V is TRBV15 and J is TRBJ2-1; TRBD2 matches at 13 bases. CDR3 size: 15 residues. The V segment lost 0 bases and the J segment 12 bases; nucleotides outside the gene matches: 5. Germline CDR1 and CDR2: LNHNV and YYDKDF (reference sequence). CDR3 sequence (DNA): TGTGCCACCAGCAGAGACAGGACTAGCGGGAGTATGCAGTTCTTC. Translation gives CATSRDRTSGSMQFF. The entire variable domain, with the rest obtained from reference TRBV15 and TRBJ2-1, is as follows: DAMVIQNPRYQVTQFGKPVTLSCSQTLNHNVMYWYQQKSSQAPKLLFHYYDKDFNNEADTPDNFQSRRPNTSFCFLDIRSPGLGDTAMYLCATSRDRTSGSMQFFGPGTRLTVL.

This chain joins TRBV4-1 and TRBJ2-3; 9 bases map to TRBD2. The J segment lost 3 bases and the V segment lost 0 bases, leaving 7 bases of the junction unmatched. Germline V lookup: CDR1 MGHRA, CDR2 YSYEKL. The CDR3 has 17 residues. In DNA, the CDR3 is TGCGCCAGCAGCCAAGAGAAGATAGCGGGAGTTACAGATACGCAGTATTTT. Protein: CASSQEKIAGVTDTQYF.

The rearrangement joins TRBV28 to TRBJ2-4; D is undetermined. Germline loops: CDR1 MDHEN, CDR2 SYDVKM. The CDR3 contains 13 residues. Trimming removed 6 bases from V and 2 bases from J, with 8 bases in between. In DNA form, the CDR3 reads TGTGCCAGCAGCCCCAGATCCAAAAACATTCAGTACTTC. Translation: CASSPRSKNIQYF.

This clone was picked up one time. CDR3: CASSTGLAGSYEQYF. The DNA of the CDR3 is TGTGCCAGCAGCACCGGACTAGCGGGTTCCTACGAGCAGTACTTC. The rearrangement uses TRBV6-5 and TRBJ2-7; 11 bases are a match to TRBD2. Trimming removed 6 bases from V and 1 base from J; junction bases left unmatched: 5. This CDR3 contains 15 residues. Per germline, CDR1 MNHEY and CDR2 SVGAGI.

V and J are TRBV29-1 and TRBJ1-5; the match to TRBD1 covers 8 bases. Germline values: CDR1 SQVTM, CDR2 ANQGSEA. The V gene end was trimmed by 4 bases and the J gene end by 2 bases; junction bases not matched to a gene: 7. The CDR3 spans 15 residues. DNA of the CDR3: TGCAGCGTTGCCCAAGACAGGGGTGGCAATCAGCCCCAGCATTTT. Protein product: CSVAQDRGGNQPQHF. The whole variable domain, remainder taken from reference TRBV29-1 and TRBJ1-5, is SAVISQKPSRDICQRGTSLTIQCQVDSQVTMMFWYRQQPGQSLTLIATANQGSEATYESGFVIDKFPISRPNLTFSTLTVSNMSPEDSSIYLCSVAQDRGGNQPQHFGDGTRLSIL.

The V call is TRBV6-1, the J call TRBJ1-2; 7 positions agree with TRBD1. The CDR3 spans 17 residues. Per the germline V gene, CDR1 is MNHNS and CDR2 is SASEGT. V trimming: 4 bases; J trimming: 4 bases; junction bases outside the gene matches: 15. The CDR3 sequence: CASSGLGQAVGLYGYTF. Written as DNA, the CDR3 is TGTGCCAGCAGTGGCCTCGGACAGGCAGTAGGCCTCTATGGCTACACCTTC.